This T cell receptor (beta chain) was sequenced in a study of blood T cell repertoires in COVID-19. Repertoires were generated with immunoSEQ multiplex PCR, while TCRdb's copy carries only in-frame clones and drops some. This sample carries approximately 210,000 clones, 88% of them seen once, and the ten largest clones take roughly 1.5%. CDR3 size: 12 residues. V gave up 3 bases and J gave up 6 bases, with 8 bases separating them. Germline CDR1 is SGDLS and CDR2 is YYNGEE. The sequencing sample was made of peripheral blood. This TCR came from a man aged 18 to 35 with active or convalescent COVID-19. The chain recombines TRBV9 with TRBJ2-3, with a possible D match to TRBD2 (6 bases). The CDR3 nucleotides read TGTGCCAGCAGCGCAGGGAGGGATACGCAGTATTTT. It encodes CASSAGRDTQYF.